These 4 T cell receptor beta chains were sequenced from one sample in a study of regulatory T cells in long-lasting Graves disease. Time point meaning: persistent/refractory GD, antithyroid drugs over 5 years with positive TRAb. RNA isolated from PBMCs was used to make the TCR library. Building of the TCR beta libraries involved iRepertoire HTBI primers and Arm-PCR of CDR3 regions. TCRdb analysed the multiplex PCR reads with MiXCR anew, one entry per CDR3 protein. The table records roughly 500,000 distinct CDR3 sequences, less than 25% of them present only once. The specimen comprised peripheral blood mononuclear cells (PBMCs), sampled when the disease was refractory, from a patient treated with antithyroid drugs. These receptors originate from a female donor with Graves disease.

This clonotype was seen ten or more times. Written as DNA, the CDR3 is TGTGCCAGCACCCGGGACACCACTAACTATGGCTACACCTTC. It translates to CASTRDTTNYGYTF. The rearrangement links TRBV2 to TRBJ1-2, with D possibly matching TRBD1 (6 bases). In germline, CDR1 is SNHLY, CDR2 FYNNEI. The CDR3 has 14 amino acids. Trimming stripped 7 bases from V and 0 bases from J, with 12 bases between.

This clonotype was detected ten times or more. The chain employs TRBV12-3 or TRBV12-4 and TRBJ2-7; D gene unclear. V lost 5 bases, J lost 3 bases, and 11 bases lay in between. This CDR3 region has 13 residues. CDR3 in DNA: TGTGCCAGCAGTGGCTCAGAGAACTACGAGCAGTACTTC. Its translation is CASSGSENYEQYF.

This clonotype has at least ten counts. The chain carries TRBV20-1 and TRBJ1-1; D may be TRBD1 (5 bases). The CDR3 length is 13 residues. Trimming stripped 5 bases from V and 7 bases from J, with 17 bases between. Germline V gene lookup returns CDR1 DFQATT and CDR2 SNEGSKA (reference sequence). CDR3 sequence: CSAPRTPRVEAFF. In nucleotides, the CDR3 is TGCAGTGCTCCTCGGACACCGAGGGTTGAAGCTTTCTTT.

A few counts support this clonotype. V gene TRBV12-3 or TRBV12-4 combines with J gene TRBJ2-7; D unresolved. With 7 bases removed from V and 4 bases from J, the gap between germline ends came to 11 bases. This CDR3 comprises 12 residues. CDR3 nucleotide sequence: TGTGCCAGCACTCTCATCGGTTACGAGCAGTACTTC. Translated: CASTLIGYEQYF.